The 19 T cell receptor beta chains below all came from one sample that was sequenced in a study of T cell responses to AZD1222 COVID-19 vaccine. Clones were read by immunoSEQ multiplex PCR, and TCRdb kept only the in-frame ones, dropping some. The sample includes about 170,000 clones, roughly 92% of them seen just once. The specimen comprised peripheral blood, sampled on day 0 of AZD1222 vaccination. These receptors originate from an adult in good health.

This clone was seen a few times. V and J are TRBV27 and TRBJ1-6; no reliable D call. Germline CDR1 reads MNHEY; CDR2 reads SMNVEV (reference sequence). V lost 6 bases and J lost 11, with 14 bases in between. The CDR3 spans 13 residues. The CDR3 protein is CASSDLLGTPLHF. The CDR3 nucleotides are TGTGCCAGCAGCGACCTTCTAGGAACACCCCTCCACTTT.

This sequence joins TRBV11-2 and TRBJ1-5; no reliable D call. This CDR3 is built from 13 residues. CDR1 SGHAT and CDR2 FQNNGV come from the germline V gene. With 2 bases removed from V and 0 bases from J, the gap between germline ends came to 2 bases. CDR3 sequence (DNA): TGTGCCAGCAGCTTATATAGCAATCAGCCCCAGCATTTT. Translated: CASSLYSNQPQHF.

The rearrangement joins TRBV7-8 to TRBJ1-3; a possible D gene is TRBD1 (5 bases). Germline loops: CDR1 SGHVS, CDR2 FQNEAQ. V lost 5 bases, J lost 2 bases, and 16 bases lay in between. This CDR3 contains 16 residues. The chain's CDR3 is CASSLRGRSTGNTIYF. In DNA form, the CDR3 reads TGTGCCAGCAGCCTCCGGGGACGCTCTACTGGAAACACCATATATTTT.

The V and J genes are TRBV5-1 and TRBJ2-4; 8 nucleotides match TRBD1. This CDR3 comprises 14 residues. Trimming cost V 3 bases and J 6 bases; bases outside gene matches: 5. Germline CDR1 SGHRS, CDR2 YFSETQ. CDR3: CASSSNTGGNIQYF. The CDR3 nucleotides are TGCGCCAGCAGCTCCAATACAGGGGGAAACATTCAGTACTTC.

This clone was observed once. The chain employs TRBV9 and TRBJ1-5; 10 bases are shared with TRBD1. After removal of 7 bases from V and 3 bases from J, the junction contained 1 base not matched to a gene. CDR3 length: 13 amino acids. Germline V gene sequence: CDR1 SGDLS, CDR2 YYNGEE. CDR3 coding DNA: TGTGCCAGCGGACAGGGGGTCAATCAGCCCCAGCATTTT. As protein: CASGQGVNQPQHF.

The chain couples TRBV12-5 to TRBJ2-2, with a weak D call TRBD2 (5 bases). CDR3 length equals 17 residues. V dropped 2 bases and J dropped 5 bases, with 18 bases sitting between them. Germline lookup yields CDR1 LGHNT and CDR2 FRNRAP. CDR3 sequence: CASGLTRTPARTGELFF. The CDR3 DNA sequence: TGTGCTAGTGGTTTGACCCGGACTCCCGCGCGGACCGGGGAGCTGTTTTTT.

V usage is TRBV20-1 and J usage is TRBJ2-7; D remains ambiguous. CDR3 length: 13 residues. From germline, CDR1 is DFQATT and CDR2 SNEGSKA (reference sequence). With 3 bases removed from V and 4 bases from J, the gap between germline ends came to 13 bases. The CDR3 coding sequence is TGCAGTGCTAGTAAAGACACTGAGTACGAGCAGTACTTC. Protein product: CSASKDTEYEQYF.

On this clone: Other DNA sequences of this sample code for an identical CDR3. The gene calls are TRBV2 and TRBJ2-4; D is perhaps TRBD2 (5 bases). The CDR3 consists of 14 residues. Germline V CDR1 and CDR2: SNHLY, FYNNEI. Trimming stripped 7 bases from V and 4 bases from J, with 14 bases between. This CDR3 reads CASIAGLTKNIQYF. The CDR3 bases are TGTGCCAGCATTGCGGGCCTTACTAAAAACATTCAGTACTTC.

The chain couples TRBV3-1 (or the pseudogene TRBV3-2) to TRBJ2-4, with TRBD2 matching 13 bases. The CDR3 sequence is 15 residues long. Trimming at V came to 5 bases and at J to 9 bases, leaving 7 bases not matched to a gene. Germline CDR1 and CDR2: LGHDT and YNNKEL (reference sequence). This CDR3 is CASSKRLAGGGIQYF. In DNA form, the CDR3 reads TGTGCCAGCAGCAAACGACTAGCGGGAGGCGGCATTCAGTACTTC.

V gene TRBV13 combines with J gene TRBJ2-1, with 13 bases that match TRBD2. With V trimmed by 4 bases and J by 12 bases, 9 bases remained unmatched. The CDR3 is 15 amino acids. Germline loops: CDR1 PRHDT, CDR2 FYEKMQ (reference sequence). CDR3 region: CASSYGTSGDLGQFF. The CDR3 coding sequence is TGTGCCAGCAGCTACGGGACTAGCGGGGACCTTGGGCAGTTCTTC.

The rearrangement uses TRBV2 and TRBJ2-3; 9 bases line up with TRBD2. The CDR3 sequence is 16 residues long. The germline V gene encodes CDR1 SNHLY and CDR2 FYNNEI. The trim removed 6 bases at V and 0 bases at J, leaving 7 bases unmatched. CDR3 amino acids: CASRLAGTPSTDTQYF. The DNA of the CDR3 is TGTGCCAGCAGGCTAGCGGGAACACCTAGCACAGATACGCAGTATTTT.

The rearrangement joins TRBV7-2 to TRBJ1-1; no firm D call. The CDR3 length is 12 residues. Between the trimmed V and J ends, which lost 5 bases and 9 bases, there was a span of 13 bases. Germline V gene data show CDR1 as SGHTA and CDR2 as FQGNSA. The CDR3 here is CASSPRRAQAFF. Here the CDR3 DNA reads TGTGCCAGCAGCCCTCGGCGGGCACAAGCTTTCTTT.

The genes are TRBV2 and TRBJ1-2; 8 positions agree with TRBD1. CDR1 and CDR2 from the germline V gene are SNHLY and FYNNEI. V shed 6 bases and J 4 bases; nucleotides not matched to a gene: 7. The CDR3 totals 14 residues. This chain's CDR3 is CASSRDRTTYGYTF. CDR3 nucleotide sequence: TGTGCCAGCAGCAGGGACAGGACTACCTATGGCTACACCTTC.

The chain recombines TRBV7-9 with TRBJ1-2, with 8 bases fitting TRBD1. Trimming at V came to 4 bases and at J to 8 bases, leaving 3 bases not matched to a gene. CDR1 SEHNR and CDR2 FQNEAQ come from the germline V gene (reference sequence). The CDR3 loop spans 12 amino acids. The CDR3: CASSWTGKGYTF. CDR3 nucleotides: TGTGCCAGCAGCTGGACAGGGAAAGGCTACACCTTC.

The CDR3 here is CASSLRTRTGAQPQHF. CDR3 DNA sequence: TGTGCCAGCAGCTTGAGGACAAGGACAGGGGCTCAGCCCCAGCATTTT. The V call is TRBV5-6, the J call TRBJ1-5; 9 positions match TRBD1. Germline CDR1 reads SGHDT; CDR2 reads YYEEEE. V trimming: 1 base; J trimming: 6 bases; junction bases outside the gene matches: 8. This CDR3 region has 16 residues.

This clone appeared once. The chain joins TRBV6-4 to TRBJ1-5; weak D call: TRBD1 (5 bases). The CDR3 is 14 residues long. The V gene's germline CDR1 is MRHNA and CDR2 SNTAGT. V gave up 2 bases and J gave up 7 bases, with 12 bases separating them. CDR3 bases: TGTGCCAGCAGTGACCGGGGGTCTGGACAGCCCCAGCATTTT. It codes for CASSDRGSGQPQHF.

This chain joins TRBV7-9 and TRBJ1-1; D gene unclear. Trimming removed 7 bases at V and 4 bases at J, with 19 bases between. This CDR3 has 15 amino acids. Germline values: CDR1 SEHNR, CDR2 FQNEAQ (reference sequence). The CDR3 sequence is CASTYGESWGTEAFF. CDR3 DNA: TGTGCCAGCACCTACGGGGAGAGTTGGGGCACTGAAGCTTTCTTT.

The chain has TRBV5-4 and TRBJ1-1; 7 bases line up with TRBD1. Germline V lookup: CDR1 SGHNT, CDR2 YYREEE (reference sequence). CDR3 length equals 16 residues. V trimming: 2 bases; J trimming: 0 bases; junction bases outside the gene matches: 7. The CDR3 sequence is CASSLLGGGLNTEAFF. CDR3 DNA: TGTGCCAGCAGCTTATTAGGGGGCGGACTGAACACTGAAGCTTTCTTT.

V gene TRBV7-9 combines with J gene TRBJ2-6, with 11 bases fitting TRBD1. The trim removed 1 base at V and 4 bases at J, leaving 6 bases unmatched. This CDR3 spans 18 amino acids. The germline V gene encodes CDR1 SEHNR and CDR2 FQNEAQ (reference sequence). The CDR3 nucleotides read TGTGCCAGCAGCTTAGGCGGACAGGGGGCGGACGGGGCCAACGTCCTGACTTTC. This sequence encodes CASSLGGQGADGANVLTF.